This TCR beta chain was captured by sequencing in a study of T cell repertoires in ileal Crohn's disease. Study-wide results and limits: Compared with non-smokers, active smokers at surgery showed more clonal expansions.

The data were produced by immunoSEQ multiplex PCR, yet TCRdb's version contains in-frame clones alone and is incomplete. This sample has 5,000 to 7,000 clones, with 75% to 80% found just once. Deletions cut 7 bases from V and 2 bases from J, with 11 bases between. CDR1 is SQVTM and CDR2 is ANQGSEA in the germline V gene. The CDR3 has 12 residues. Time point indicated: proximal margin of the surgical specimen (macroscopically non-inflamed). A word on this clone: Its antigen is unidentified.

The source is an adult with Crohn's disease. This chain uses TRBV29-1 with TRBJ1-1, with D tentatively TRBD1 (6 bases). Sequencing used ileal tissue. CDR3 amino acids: CSGNRANTEAFF. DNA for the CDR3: TGCAGCGGTAACAGGGCTAACACTGAAGCTTTCTTT.